The 25 T cell receptor beta chains below were found in one sample sequenced in a study of blood T cell repertoires in COVID-19. The protocol was immunoSEQ multiplex PCR, while the TCRdb copy is restricted to in-frame clones and leaves out a portion. The repertoire holds some 140,000 clones, around 85% seen once, with 3% in the top ten. The sample comprised peripheral blood. These receptor sequences come from a woman over 75 with acute or convalescent COVID-19.

This chain links TRBV5-1 with TRBJ1-1; D ambiguous. V lost 0 bases and J lost 3, with 12 bases in between. CDR3 length equals 15 residues. CDR1 and CDR2 from the germline V gene are SGHRS and YFSETQ. The CDR3 sequence: CASSLATQVDTEAFF. CDR3 nucleotides: TGCGCCAGCAGCTTGGCCACTCAGGTTGACACTGAAGCTTTCTTT.

To note about this clone: An end of the junction does not agree with germline; a read error may underlie this. V and J are TRBV3-1 (or the pseudogene TRBV3-2) and TRBJ2-7; D possibly corresponds to TRBD2 (5 bases). CDR3 size: 11 residues. CDR1 is LGHDT, CDR2 YNNKEL, per germline (reference sequence). Written as DNA, the CDR3 is TGTGCCAGCAGCCAAGATTCGAGGGTGCATTTC. Translating it yields CASSQDSRVHF.

The V gene is TRBV19, the J gene TRBJ2-1; 7 nucleotides agree with TRBD1. The length of the CDR3 is 14 residues. With 4 bases clipped from V and 10 bases from J, the junction kept 10 bases outside the gene matches. The germline V gene has CDR1 LNHDA and CDR2 SQIVND (reference sequence). CDR3 sequence: CASSTGEGGDEQFF. The CDR3 DNA reads as TGTGCCAGTAGTACTGGAGAAGGGGGCGACGAGCAGTTCTTC.

V and J are TRBV29-1 and TRBJ2-7; TRBD2 matches at 10 bases. The CDR3 loop spans 14 amino acids. Germline-derived CDR1 and CDR2 are SQVTM and ANQGSEA. V trimming: 6 bases; J trimming: 3 bases; junction bases outside the gene matches: 8. Here the CDR3 DNA reads TGCAGCGTGACAACTAGCGGGGCAATCTACGAGCAGTACTTC. This sequence encodes CSVTTSGAIYEQYF.

This CDR3 is CASSYYGVGGQFF. The CDR3 DNA follows: TGTGCCAGCAGTTACTACGGGGTGGGAGGGCAGTTCTTC. V usage is TRBV5-4 and J usage is TRBJ2-1; D possibly corresponds to TRBD2 (6 bases). This CDR3 contains 13 residues. Trimming left V 5 bases short and J 12 bases short, with 18 bases between. The germline gives CDR1 SGHNT, CDR2 YYREEE (reference sequence).

This chain connects TRBV3-1 (or the pseudogene TRBV3-2) to TRBJ1-1; D uncertain. The ends were cut back, 6 bases at V and 6 bases at J, with 8 bases in the middle. This CDR3 is 11 amino acids long. Per the germline V gene, CDR1 is LGHDT and CDR2 is YNNKEL (reference sequence). CDR3 sequence (DNA): TGTGCCAGCAGTCGAGCGGCTGAAGCTTTCTTT. Translated: CASSRAAEAFF.

V usage is TRBV30 and J usage is TRBJ1-2; 10 nucleotides line up with TRBD1. V shed 2 bases, J shed 4 bases, and the junction held 4 bases outside the gene matches. CDR3 size: 14 residues. Germline assignment: CDR1 GTSNPN and CDR2 SVGIG (reference sequence). CDR3 region: CAWSLDRGPYGYTF. The CDR3 DNA reads as TGTGCCTGGAGTTTAGACAGGGGGCCCTATGGCTACACCTTC.

The J gene is TRBJ1-4, the V gene TRBV15; TRBD1 matches at 12 bases. The CDR3 has 17 residues. Looked up from germline, CDR1 is LNHNV and CDR2 is YYDKDF (reference sequence). After removal of 0 bases from V and 6 bases from J, the junction contained 5 bases not matched to a gene. The CDR3 sequence is CATSREIGTGGYEKLFF. The CDR3 DNA follows: TGTGCCACCAGCAGAGAAATTGGGACAGGGGGCTATGAAAAACTGTTTTTT.

This chain uses TRBV7-9 with TRBJ1-1, with 10 positions matching TRBD1. The germline V gene has CDR1 SEHNR and CDR2 FQNEAQ (reference sequence). The CDR3 has 15 residues. The trim removed 4 bases at V and 2 bases at J, leaving 4 bases unmatched. The CDR3 region has the DNA TGTGCCAGCAGCTCCAGGGACAGGGGAAACACTGAAGCTTTCTTT. Its protein product is CASSSRDRGNTEAFF.

V usage is TRBV4-2 and J usage is TRBJ2-7; the match to TRBD1 covers 10 bases. Per the germline V gene, CDR1 is LGHNA and CDR2 is YNFKEQ. The J segment lost 3 bases and the V segment lost 5 bases, leaving 7 bases of the junction unmatched. This CDR3 region has 15 residues. CDR3 sequence (DNA): TGTGCCAGCAGCGAAGTCGGACAGGGGGGCTACGAGCAGTACTTC. Its protein is CASSEVGQGGYEQYF.

This clone was seen only a few times. The chain employs TRBV14 and TRBJ1-2, with 10 bases matching TRBD1. The CDR3 loop spans 14 amino acids. V was pared by 5 bases and J by 4 bases, with 4 bases of the junction left unmatched. Germline loops: CDR1 SGHDN, CDR2 FVKESK. The CDR3 loop is CASSRGDRGYGYTF. The CDR3 nucleotides are TGTGCCAGCAGCAGGGGGGACAGGGGCTATGGCTACACCTTC.

This clone was seen a handful of times. This chain joins TRBV7-2 and TRBJ1-1, with D possibly TRBD1 on 5 matching bases. With 3 bases removed from V and 0 bases from J, the gap between germline ends came to 17 bases. This CDR3 contains 17 residues. Germline lookup yields CDR1 SGHTA and CDR2 FQGNSA. Written as DNA, the CDR3 is TGTGCCAGCAGCTTCCCCAAGGGGCTGACCTTGAACACTGAAGCTTTCTTT. Protein sequence: CASSFPKGLTLNTEAFF.

The DNA of the CDR3 is TGTGCCAGTAGGAGTACGGGTCAGCCCCAGCATTTT. It codes for CASRSTGQPQHF. The rearrangement joins TRBV19 to TRBJ1-5; D is ambiguous. CDR1 is LNHDA and CDR2 is SQIVND in the germline V gene (reference sequence). Trimming took 6 bases from V and 6 from J, leaving 9 bases between them. The CDR3 is made up of 12 amino acids.

This clone was seen more than once but under ten times. The chain is built from TRBV18 and TRBJ1-6; maybe TRBD1 (6 bases). Germline assignment: CDR1 KGHSH and CDR2 LQKENI. Trimming stripped 3 bases from V and 5 bases from J, with 8 bases between. The CDR3 runs to 14 residues. CDR3 sequence (DNA): TGTGCCAGCTCACCGACAGGAAATAATTCACCCCTCCACTTT. This gives the protein CASSPTGNNSPLHF.

This rearrangement joins TRBV12-5 to TRBJ1-2; D gene uncertain. V gave up 1 base and J gave up 11 bases, with 8 bases separating them. Germline CDR1 LGHNT, CDR2 FRNRAP. The CDR3 has 11 residues. This CDR3 reads CASGLGRDYTF. The CDR3 coding sequence is TGTGCTAGTGGTTTGGGGCGGGATTACACCTTC.

The chain joins TRBV9 to TRBJ1-3; the D is unclear. The CDR3 runs to 12 residues. Germline-derived CDR1 and CDR2 are SGDLS and YYNGEE. The V and J ends lost 4 bases and 7 bases respectively, with 9 bases between them. The CDR3: CASSPSENTIYF. The CDR3 bases are TGTGCCAGCAGCCCCTCGGAGAACACCATATATTTT.

The chain combines TRBV24-1 with TRBJ2-1, with TRBD1 matching over 9 bases. V lost 2 bases and J lost 4; bases outside the gene matches: 11. The V gene's germline CDR1 is KGHDR and CDR2 SFDVKD. The CDR3 is 18 amino acids. The CDR3 spells CATSDSTGGSTFYNEQFF. CDR3 DNA sequence: TGTGCCACCAGTGATTCGACAGGGGGTTCTACCTTTTACAATGAGCAGTTCTTC.

The chain links TRBV12-3 or TRBV12-4 to TRBJ2-7; D remains unclear. The CDR3 is made up of 13 amino acids. The germline V and J ends were trimmed by 3 bases and 3 bases, with 9 bases remaining between them. The CDR3 DNA follows: TGTGCCAGCAGTTTCGCGTCCCTCTACGAGCAGTACTTC. It codes for CASSFASLYEQYF.

The chain employs TRBV21-1 and TRBJ1-1; the tabulated D call, TRBD1, remains unverified against the DNA. TRBV21-1 counts as a pseudogene. This CDR3 is 15 amino acids long. The CDR3 spells CASSSTDRERTEAFF. The CDR3 DNA reads as TGTGCCAGCAGCAGTACTGACAGGGAACGAACTGAAGCTTTCTTT.

To note about this clone: Distinct nucleotide sequences in the sample also encode this CDR3. The CDR3 region is CASSSLLGLAGGPVAGELFF. The CDR3 region has the DNA TGTGCCAGCAGCTCACTACTGGGACTCGCGGGGGGGCCGGTTGCCGGGGAGCTGTTTTTT. The chain has TRBV13 and TRBJ2-2; TRBD2 aligns across 9 bases. The length of the CDR3 is 20 residues. In germline, CDR1 is PRHDT, CDR2 FYEKMQ (reference sequence). Trimming at V came to 4 bases and at J to 6 bases, leaving 21 bases not matched to a gene.

V usage is TRBV5-1 and J usage is TRBJ2-1, with 8 bases fitting TRBD1. CDR3 length: 15 residues. Germline CDR1 SGHRS, CDR2 YFSETQ. Losses at the gene ends were 7 bases for V and 1 base for J; bases not matched to a gene: 7. The CDR3 sequence is CASDNTGGSYNEQFF. The CDR3 bases are TGCGCCAGCGATAATACAGGGGGTTCCTACAATGAGCAGTTCTTC.

The chain links TRBV6-2 or TRBV6-3 to TRBJ1-2; the match to TRBD1 covers 12 bases. The CDR3 has 15 residues. Germline loops: CDR1 MNHEY, CDR2 SVGEGT. V lost 4 bases to trimming and J lost 8 bases; unmatched junction nucleotides: 8. CDR3 coding DNA: TGTGCCAGCAGTTCGCCGGGACAGGGGGCGCGGGGCTACACCTTC. It codes for CASSSPGQGARGYTF.

The chain has TRBV19 and TRBJ1-3; the match to TRBD1 covers 7 bases. With 9 bases clipped from V and 0 bases from J, the junction kept 11 bases outside the gene matches. The germline gives CDR1 LNHDA, CDR2 SQIVND (reference sequence). This CDR3 contains 16 residues. Written as DNA, the CDR3 is TGTGCCAGCGGAAAGGGACAGTCTAACTCTGGAAACACCATATATTTT. Its translation: CASGKGQSNSGNTIYF.

The V call is TRBV19, the J call TRBJ1-1; 7 bases match TRBD1. The CDR3 is 15 amino acids. V trimming: 7 bases; J trimming: 0 bases; junction bases outside the gene matches: 8. The germline gives CDR1 LNHDA, CDR2 SQIVND (reference sequence). CDR3 coding DNA: TGTGCCAGTATGGAGGGACAGATTATGAACACTGAAGCTTTCTTT. Translating it yields CASMEGQIMNTEAFF.

This clone was observed a single time. The chain is built from TRBV7-9 and TRBJ1-2; D is uncertain. Germline CDR1 and CDR2: SEHNR and FQNEAQ (reference sequence). The CDR3 contains 13 residues. V dropped 3 bases and J dropped 7 bases, with 12 bases sitting between them. This chain's CDR3 is CASSFPGSVGYTF. The CDR3 DNA reads TGTGCCAGCAGCTTTCCGGGTTCCGTTGGCTACACCTTC. Full variable domain (rest looked up from reference TRBV7-9 and TRBJ1-2): DTGVSQNPRHKITKRGQNVTFRCDPISEHNRLYWYRQTLGQGPEFLTYFQNEAQLEKSRLLSDRFSAERPKGSFSTLEIQRTEQGDSAMYLCASSFPGSVGYTFGSGTRLTVV.